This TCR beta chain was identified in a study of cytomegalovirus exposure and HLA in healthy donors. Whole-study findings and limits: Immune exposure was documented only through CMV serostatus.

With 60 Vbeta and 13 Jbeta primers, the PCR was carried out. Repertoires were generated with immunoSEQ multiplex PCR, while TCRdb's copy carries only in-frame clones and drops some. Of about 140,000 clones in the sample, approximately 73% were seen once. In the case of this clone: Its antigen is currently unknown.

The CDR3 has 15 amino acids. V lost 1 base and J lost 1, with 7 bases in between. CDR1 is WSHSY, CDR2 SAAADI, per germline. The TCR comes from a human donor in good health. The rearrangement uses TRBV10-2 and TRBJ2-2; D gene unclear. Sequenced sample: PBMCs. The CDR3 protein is CASSEFGQNTGELFF. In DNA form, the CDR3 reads TGCGCCAGCAGTGAGTTTGGGCAGAACACCGGGGAGCTGTTTTTT.